One sample yielded the 9 T cell receptor beta chains listed below, sequenced in a study of tumor and adjacent non-tumor tissue in lung cancer. The template was RNA from unsorted bulk tissue. The library came from three nested PCR rounds adapted from ARM-PCR protocols. TCRdb reanalysed the multiplex PCR reads using MiXCR and keeps one entry per CDR3 protein. The sample carries some 78,000 distinct CDR3 sequences, approximately 79% recorded once. Material for sequencing was lung tumor tissue. These receptors all come from a woman aged 45-65 years with non-small cell lung cancer.

With respect to this clonotype: The junction and the germline gene differ at one end; a read error may be behind it. CDR3 in amino acids: CGARELPYVELFF. The CDR3 DNA follows: TGCGGTGCTAGAGAACTCCCGTACGTGGAGCTGTTTTTT. The J gene is TRBJ2-2, the V gene TRBV20-1; D not resolved. CDR3 length: 13 amino acids. The germline gives CDR1 DFQATT, CDR2 SNEGSKA (reference sequence).

The table lists this clonotype with a few counts. The rearrangement uses TRBV5-8 and TRBJ2-1, with D tentatively TRBD1 (5 bases). V dropped 4 bases and J dropped 8 bases, with 19 bases sitting between them. This CDR3 is 15 amino acids long. The germline V gene encodes CDR1 SGHTS and CDR2 YDEGEE. The CDR3 reads CASSLIYGAKDEQFF. As DNA, the CDR3 is TGTGCCAGCAGCCTGATTTATGGGGCTAAGGATGAGCAGTTCTTC.

This clonotype was detected only a few times. A much larger clone lies one base from this, so it may be a read error. The chain couples TRBV29-1 to TRBJ2-7, with D maybe TRBD1 (6 bases). Germline V lookup: CDR1 SQVTM, CDR2 ANQGSEA. This CDR3 is 13 amino acids long. This CDR3 is CGVEGTTNNERYF. The CDR3 DNA is TGCGGCGTTGAAGGGACAACTAACAACGAGCGGTACTTC.

The chain is built from TRBV12-3 or TRBV12-4 and TRBJ1-5; D is perhaps TRBD1 (6 bases). V lost 5 bases and J 9 bases, leaving 23 bases between the germline ends. The CDR3 loop spans 16 amino acids. The CDR3 DNA reads as TGTGCCAGCAGTCCTAGAGGAACAGGGTTAGATCGGCCCCAGCATTTT. It specifies CASSPRGTGLDRPQHF.

Note on this clonotype: The germline gene is not matched at one end of the junction; a read error may be the cause. V usage is TRBV4-1 and J usage is TRBJ2-5, with D unclear. This CDR3 has 16 amino acids. Germline V gives CDR1 MGHRA, CDR2 YSYEKL. The CDR3 DNA sequence: TGCGCCAGCAACCAAGCCAAGAGGAACGGCCAAGAGACACTGTACTTC. This translates into CASNQAKRNGQETLYF.

On this clonotype: An end of the junction differs from the germline gene, which may be a read error. The genes are TRBV4-2 and TRBJ2-7; TRBD2 aligns across 7 bases. This CDR3 spans 18 amino acids. Germline CDR1 and CDR2: LGHNA and YNFKEQ. The chain's CDR3 is CASSHDLLSGISGYEQYF. The CDR3 DNA sequence: TGTGCCAGCAGTCACGATCTGCTAAGCGGGATCTCTGGGTACGAGCAATACTTC.

About this clonotype itself: At one end, the junction sequence differs from germline, possibly due to a read error. The rearrangement links TRBV11-2 to TRBJ2-1; D possibly corresponds to TRBD2 (5 bases). CDR1 is SGHAT and CDR2 is FQNNGV in the germline V gene. This CDR3 has 12 amino acids. This chain's CDR3 is CTSSSTRDEHLF. DNA for the CDR3: TGTACCAGCAGCTCCACTAGGGATGAGCATTTATTC.

As concerns this clonotype: The junction shows a germline mismatch at one end, possibly a read error. V usage is TRBV10-3 and J usage is TRBJ2-3, with a possible D match to TRBD1 (6 bases). CDR1 is ENHRY, CDR2 SYGVKD, per germline. There are 14 residues in the CDR3. The CDR3 DNA sequence: TGTACCGCCATGACGGGACAAAACACAGTTACGCAGTATTTT. Translating it yields CTAMTGQNTVTQYF.

The gene calls are TRBV19 and TRBJ2-1; possible D gene TRBD2, 5 bases. From germline, CDR1 is LNHDA and CDR2 SQIVND (reference sequence). V was trimmed by 7 bases and J by 4 bases, leaving 8 bases between them. This CDR3 is 12 amino acids long. The CDR3 DNA follows: TGTGCCAGTATTGGAGGTTACAATGAGCAGTTCTTC. It specifies CASIGGYNEQFF. Full variable domain (missing parts from reference TRBV19 and TRBJ2-1): DGGITQSPKYLFRKEGQNVTLSCEQNLNHDAMYWYRQDPGQGLRLIYYSQIVNDFQKGDIAEGYSVSREKKESFPLTVTSAQKNPTAFYLCASIGGYNEQFFGPGTRLTVL.